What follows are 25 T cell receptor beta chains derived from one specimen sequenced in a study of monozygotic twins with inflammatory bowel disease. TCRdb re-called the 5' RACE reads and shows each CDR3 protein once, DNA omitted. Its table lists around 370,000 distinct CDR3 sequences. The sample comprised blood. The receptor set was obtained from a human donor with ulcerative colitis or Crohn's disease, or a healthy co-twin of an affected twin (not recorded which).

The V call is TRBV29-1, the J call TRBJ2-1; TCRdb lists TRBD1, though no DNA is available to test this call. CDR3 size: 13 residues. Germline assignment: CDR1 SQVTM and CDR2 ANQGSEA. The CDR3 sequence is CSFGGQMINEQFF.

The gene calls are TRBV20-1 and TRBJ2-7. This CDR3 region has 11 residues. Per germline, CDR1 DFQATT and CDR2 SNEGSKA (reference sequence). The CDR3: CSAIDNYEQYF.

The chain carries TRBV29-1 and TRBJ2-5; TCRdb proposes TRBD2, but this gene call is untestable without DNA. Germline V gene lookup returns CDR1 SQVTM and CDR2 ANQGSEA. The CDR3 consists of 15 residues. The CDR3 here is CSVEGPAGKLETQYF.

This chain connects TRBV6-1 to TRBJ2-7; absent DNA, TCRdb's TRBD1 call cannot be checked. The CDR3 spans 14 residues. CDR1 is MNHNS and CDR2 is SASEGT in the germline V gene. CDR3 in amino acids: CASRVRGITYEQYF.

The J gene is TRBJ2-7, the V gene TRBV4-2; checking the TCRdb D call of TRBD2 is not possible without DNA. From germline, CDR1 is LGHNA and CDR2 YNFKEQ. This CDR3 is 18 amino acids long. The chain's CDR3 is CASSQDSPLRGGSYEQYF.

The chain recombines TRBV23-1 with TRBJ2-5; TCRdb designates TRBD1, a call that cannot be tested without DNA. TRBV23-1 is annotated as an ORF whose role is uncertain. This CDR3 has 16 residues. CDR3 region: CASSQSRTGPQETQYF.

CDR3 in amino acids: CASSQDSYKDEQYF. The chain uses TRBV3-1 and TRBJ2-7. Looked up from germline, CDR1 is LGHDT and CDR2 is YNNKEL (reference sequence). The CDR3 contains 14 residues.

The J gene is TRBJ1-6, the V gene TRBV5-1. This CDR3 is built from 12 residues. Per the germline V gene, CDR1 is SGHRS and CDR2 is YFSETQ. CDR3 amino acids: CASSFANSPLHF.

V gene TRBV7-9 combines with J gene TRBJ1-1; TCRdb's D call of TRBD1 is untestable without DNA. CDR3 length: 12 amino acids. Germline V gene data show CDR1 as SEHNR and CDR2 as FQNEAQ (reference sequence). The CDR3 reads CASRLAGGEAFF.

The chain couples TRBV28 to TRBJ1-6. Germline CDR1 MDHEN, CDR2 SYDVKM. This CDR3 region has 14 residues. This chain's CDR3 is CASSLYRANSPLHF.

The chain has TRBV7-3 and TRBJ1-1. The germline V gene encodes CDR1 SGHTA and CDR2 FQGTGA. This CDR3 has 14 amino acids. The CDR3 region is CASSLTQGGTEAFF.

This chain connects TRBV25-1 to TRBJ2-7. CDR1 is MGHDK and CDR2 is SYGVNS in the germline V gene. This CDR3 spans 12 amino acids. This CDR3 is CAIQTASYEQYF.

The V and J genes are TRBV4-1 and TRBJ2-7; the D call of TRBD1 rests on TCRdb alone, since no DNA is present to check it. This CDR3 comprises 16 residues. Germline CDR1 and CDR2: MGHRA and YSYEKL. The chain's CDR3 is CASSQALTGESYEQYF.

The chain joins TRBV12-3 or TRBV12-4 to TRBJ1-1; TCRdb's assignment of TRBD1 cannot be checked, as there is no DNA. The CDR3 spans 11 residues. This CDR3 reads CASRIREDAFF.

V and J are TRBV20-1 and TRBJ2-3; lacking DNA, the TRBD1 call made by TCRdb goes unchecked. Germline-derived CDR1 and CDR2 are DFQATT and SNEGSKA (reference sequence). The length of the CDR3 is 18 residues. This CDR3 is CSARDPLGSGGSTDTQYF.

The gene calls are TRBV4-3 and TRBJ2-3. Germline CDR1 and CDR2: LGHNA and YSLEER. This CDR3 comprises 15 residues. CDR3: CASSQGTASTDTQYF.

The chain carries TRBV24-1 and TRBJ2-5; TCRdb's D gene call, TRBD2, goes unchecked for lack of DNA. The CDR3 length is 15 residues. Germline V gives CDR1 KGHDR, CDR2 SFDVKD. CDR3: CATSDPQGPGETQYF.

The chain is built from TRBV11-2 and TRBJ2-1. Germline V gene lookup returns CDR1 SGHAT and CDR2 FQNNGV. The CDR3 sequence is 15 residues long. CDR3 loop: CASSFSPNRIDEQFF.

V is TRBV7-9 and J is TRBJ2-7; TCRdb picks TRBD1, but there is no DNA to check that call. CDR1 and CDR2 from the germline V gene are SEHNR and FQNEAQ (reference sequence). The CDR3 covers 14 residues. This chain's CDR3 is CASVGTGASYEQYF.

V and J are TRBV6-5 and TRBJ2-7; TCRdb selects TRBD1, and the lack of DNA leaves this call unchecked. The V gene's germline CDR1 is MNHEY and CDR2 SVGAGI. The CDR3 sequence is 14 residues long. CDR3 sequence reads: CASSYSRTGGEQYF.

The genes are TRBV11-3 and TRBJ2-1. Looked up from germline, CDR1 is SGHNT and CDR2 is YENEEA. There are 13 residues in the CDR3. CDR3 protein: CASSQDARNEQFF.

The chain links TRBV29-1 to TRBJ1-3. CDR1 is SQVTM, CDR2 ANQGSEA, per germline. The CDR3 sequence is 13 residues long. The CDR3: CSADGISGNTIYF.

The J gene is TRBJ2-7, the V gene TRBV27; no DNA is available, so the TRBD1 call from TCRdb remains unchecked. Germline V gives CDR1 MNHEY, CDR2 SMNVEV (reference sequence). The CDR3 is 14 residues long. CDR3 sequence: CASSAHRGRFEQYF.

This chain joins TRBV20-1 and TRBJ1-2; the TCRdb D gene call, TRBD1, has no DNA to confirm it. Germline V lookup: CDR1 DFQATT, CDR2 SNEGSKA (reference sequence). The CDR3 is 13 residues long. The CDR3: CSARTGAKRGYTF.

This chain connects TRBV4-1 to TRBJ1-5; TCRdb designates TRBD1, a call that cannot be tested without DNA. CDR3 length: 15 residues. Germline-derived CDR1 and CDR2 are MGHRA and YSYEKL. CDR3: CASSRDDRGVQPQHF.